These 21 T cell receptor beta chains originate from one sample sequenced in a study of breast tumors, draining lymph nodes, adjacent tissues. Breast cancer patients provided tissue from their axillary draining lymph nodes. One entry per CDR3 protein results from TCRdb running MiXCR on the multiplex PCR reads. This sample has around 230,000 distinct CDR3 sequences, with approximately 36% found just once. The specimen sequenced was axillary lymph node tissue. Source of these receptors: a female donor with breast cancer. Some clones in this sample may be carry-over from other donors' samples.

This clonotype came up many times. The rearrangement joins TRBV5-1 to TRBJ2-2; 8 bases align to TRBD1. The CDR3 is made up of 15 amino acids. V was clipped by 7 bases and J by 3 bases; unmatched bases: 8. CDR1 is SGHRS, CDR2 YFSETQ, per germline. CDR3 in DNA: TGCGCCAGCCAACCCGGACAGGGAGACACCGGGGAGCTGTTTTTT. This encodes CASQPGQGDTGELFF.

This clonotype was recorded many times. The V gene is TRBV10-3, the J gene TRBJ2-7; D possibly uses TRBD1 or TRBD2 (5 bases each). The ends were cut back, 7 bases at V and 2 bases at J, with 15 bases in the middle. CDR1 and CDR2 from the germline V gene are ENHRY and SYGVKD. The CDR3 totals 14 residues. Written as DNA, the CDR3 is TGTGCCATCAAATTTGGGGGATCAACCTACGAGCAGTACTTC. Its protein product is CAIKFGGSTYEQYF.

This clonotype was detected many times. The chain couples TRBV2 to TRBJ1-3; D gene uncertain. CDR1 is SNHLY and CDR2 is FYNNEI in the germline V gene. V lost 7 bases and J 1 base, leaving 8 bases between the germline ends. The length of the CDR3 is 13 residues. The CDR3 nucleotides read TGTGCCAGCACCTCAGGTTCTGGAAACACCATATATTTT. It is translated as CASTSGSGNTIYF.

Many counts were recorded for this clonotype. This rearrangement joins TRBV2 to TRBJ1-4; a weak D match, TRBD1 (6 bases). Germline lookup yields CDR1 SNHLY and CDR2 FYNNEI. Deletions cut 1 base from V and 4 bases from J, with 10 bases between. This CDR3 has 15 residues. This CDR3 is CASSEEQGNNEKLFF. DNA for the CDR3: TGTGCCAGCAGTGAAGAACAGGGAAATAATGAAAAACTGTTTTTT.

The chain is built from TRBV7-9 and TRBJ2-3; 9 bases map to TRBD1. J was trimmed by 6 bases and V by 5 bases; bases with no gene match: 6. The CDR3 sequence is 14 residues long. Per germline, CDR1 SEHNR and CDR2 FQNEAQ (reference sequence). CDR3 sequence (DNA): TGTGCCAGCAGCCGGGGACAGGGATTCGATACGCAGTATTTT. Its translation is CASSRGQGFDTQYF.

This rearrangement joins TRBV7-2 to TRBJ2-1; D remains ambiguous. The CDR3 totals 15 residues. V lost 6 bases and J 5 bases, leaving 17 bases between the germline ends. Germline lookup yields CDR1 SGHTA and CDR2 FQGNSA. The CDR3: CASRHITSSNNEQFF. The CDR3 bases are TGTGCCAGCAGACATATAACGTCGTCTAACAATGAGCAGTTCTTC. The full variable domain, completed using reference TRBV7-2 and TRBJ2-1, is GAGVSQSPSNKVTEKGKDVELRCDPISGHTALYWYRQSLGQGLEFLIYFQGNSAPDKSGLPSDRFSAERTGGSVSTLTIQRTQQEDSAVYLCASRHITSSNNEQFFGPGTRLTVL.

This clonotype was seen many times. The CDR3 here is CASHRGAKNYGYTF. CDR3 sequence (DNA): TGTGCCTCCCACAGGGGTGCAAAAAACTATGGCTACACCTTC. The chain joins TRBV30 to TRBJ1-2; 7 bases line up with TRBD1. V shed 7 bases, J shed 2 bases, and the junction held 10 bases outside the gene matches. Looked up from germline, CDR1 is GTSNPN and CDR2 is SVGIG (reference sequence). The CDR3 consists of 14 residues.

Many counts were recorded for this clonotype. CDR3 in DNA: TGTGCCAGCAGTGATCCCAGGGGGGTCTCTGCACAGTACTTC. The encoded protein is CASSDPRGVSAQYF. V usage is TRBV2 and J usage is TRBJ2-7, with D perhaps TRBD1 (7 bases). This CDR3 has 14 amino acids. CDR1 is SNHLY and CDR2 is FYNNEI in the germline V gene. The V and J ends lost 3 bases and 10 bases respectively, with 19 bases between them. The variable domain in full, completed from reference TRBV2 and TRBJ2-7, reads EPEVTQTPSHQVTQMGQEVILRCVPISNHLYFYWYRQILGQKVEFLVSFYNNEISEKSEIFDDQFSVERPDGSNFTLKIRSTKLEDSAMYFCASSDPRGVSAQYFGPGTRLTVT.

This clonotype was seen once. The J gene is TRBJ2-2, the V gene TRBV4-2; unclear D gene. Germline V CDR1 and CDR2: LGHNA, YNFKEQ. This CDR3 has 15 residues. Trimming removed 0 bases from V and 4 bases from J, with 9 bases in between. CDR3 region: CASSQDKQSTGELFF. The CDR3 coding sequence is TGTGCCAGCAGCCAAGATAAACAGAGCACCGGGGAGCTGTTTTTT.

The chain is built from TRBV20-1 and TRBJ2-4; D may be TRBD1 (5 bases). The CDR3 sequence is 14 residues long. Trimming stripped 0 bases from V and 6 bases from J, with 12 bases between. Per germline, CDR1 DFQATT and CDR2 SNEGSKA (reference sequence). CDR3 sequence (DNA): TGCAGTGCTAGAGACATACGGCAGGGAAACATTCAGTACTTC. This codes for CSARDIRQGNIQYF.

The chain joins TRBV5-1 to TRBJ2-5; the match to TRBD2 covers 7 bases. V gave up 3 bases and J gave up 1 base; unmatched junction bases: 6. In germline, CDR1 is SGHRS, CDR2 YFSETQ. This CDR3 comprises 15 residues. CDR3 nucleotides: TGCGCCAGCAGCTCGAGGAGGGAGGGCCAAGAGACCCAGTACTTC. Its translation: CASSSRREGQETQYF.

The genes are TRBV3-1 and TRBJ2-7, with TRBD2 matching 14 bases. The CDR3 is made up of 14 amino acids. In germline, CDR1 is LGHDT, CDR2 YNNKEL (reference sequence). With 4 bases clipped from V and 6 bases from J, the junction kept 2 bases outside the gene matches. This CDR3 is CASSPGTSGSEQYF. The CDR3 DNA reads TGTGCCAGCAGCCCGGGGACTAGCGGGAGCGAGCAGTACTTC.

This clonotype has only one observation. A much larger clone differs by one base, so this may be a read error. The V gene is TRBV12-3 or TRBV12-4, the J gene TRBJ2-3, with a tentative D call TRBD1 (5 bases). The CDR3 extends over 15 amino acids. As DNA, the CDR3 is TGTGCCAGCAGTTTCCACAGGCAGAGCACAGATATGCAGTATTTT. Protein sequence: CASSFHRQSTDMQYF.

This clonotype has a single count. The chain links TRBV5-1 to TRBJ1-4; D remains unclear. Trimming removed 4 bases from V and 5 bases from J, with 15 bases in between. There are 15 residues in the CDR3. Looked up from germline, CDR1 is SGHRS and CDR2 is YFSETQ. The CDR3 DNA reads as TGCGCCAGCAGCCCTAGCGGGTTGGGAAATGAAAAACTGTTTTTT. Amino acids: CASSPSGLGNEKLFF.

The chain employs TRBV25-1 and TRBJ1-2, with D possibly TRBD1 on 6 matching bases. The CDR3 contains 16 residues. The germline CDR1 and CDR2 sequences are MGHDK and SYGVNS. Trimming took 4 bases from V and 0 from J, leaving 15 bases between them. The chain's CDR3 is CASSAPDRLANYGYTF. The CDR3 DNA reads TGTGCCAGCAGTGCTCCTGACAGGTTAGCTAACTATGGCTACACCTTC.

DNA of the CDR3: TGTGCCAGCAGTTTATCCGGGACTGGCAATCAGCCCCAGCATTTT. It is translated as CASSLSGTGNQPQHF. The V and J genes are TRBV28 and TRBJ1-5, with D perhaps matching TRBD1 (5 bases). The germline V and J ends were trimmed by 1 base and 2 bases, with 9 bases remaining between them. Germline V gene data show CDR1 as MDHEN and CDR2 as SYDVKM. The CDR3 has 15 residues.

This clonotype was observed a few times. The CDR3 region has the DNA TGTGCCAGCAGCTACCTAGGGGGAGCAGATACGCAGTATTTT. It codes for CASSYLGGADTQYF. The chain recombines TRBV7-2 with TRBJ2-3; possibly TRBD1 for D (6 bases). The V and J ends lost 4 bases and 4 bases respectively, with 12 bases between them. Looked up from germline, CDR1 is SGHTA and CDR2 is FQGNSA. CDR3 size: 14 residues.

This clonotype was seen a few times. V and J are TRBV9 and TRBJ2-3; 10 nucleotides line up with TRBD1. The CDR3 runs 16 residues. J was trimmed by 6 bases and V by 3 bases; bases with no gene match: 10. Germline loops: CDR1 SGDLS, CDR2 YYNGEE. The CDR3 nucleotides read TGTGCCAGCAGCGGGTCCGGGACAGGGGCATCCGATACGCAGTATTTT. This sequence encodes CASSGSGTGASDTQYF.

The CDR3 protein is CASSEDGGTEAFF. For the CDR3, the DNA is TGTGCCAGCAGCGAGGACGGGGGGACTGAAGCTTTCTTT. The rearrangement uses TRBV7-9 and TRBJ1-1, with D perhaps TRBD1 (5 bases). This CDR3 has 13 residues. The V end was cut by 5 bases, the J end by 5 bases, with 12 bases between. Germline V lookup: CDR1 SEHNR, CDR2 FQNEAQ (reference sequence). The full variable domain, in which reference TRBV7-9 and TRBJ1-1 provide the parts outside the CDR3, is DTGVSQNPRHKITKRGQNVTFRCDPISEHNRLYWYRQTLGQGPEFLTYFQNEAQLEKSRLLSDRFSAERPKGSFSTLEIQRTEQGDSAMYLCASSEDGGTEAFFGQGTRLTVV.

The sample holds many counts of this clonotype. J is TRBJ2-5 and V is TRBV29-1, with 12 bases fitting TRBD2. This CDR3 spans 16 amino acids. The germline gives CDR1 SQVTM, CDR2 ANQGSEA. V gave up 4 bases and J gave up 1 base; unmatched junction bases: 7. The CDR3 DNA follows: TGCAGCGTTGGGCCCCGACTAGCGGGGGCCCAAGAGACCCAGTACTTC. It encodes CSVGPRLAGAQETQYF. The full variable domain, its missing parts supplied by reference TRBV29-1 and TRBJ2-5, is SAVISQKPSRDICQRGTSLTIQCQVDSQVTMMFWYRQQPGQSLTLIATANQGSEATYESGFVIDKFPISRPNLTFSTLTVSNMSPEDSSIYLCSVGPRLAGAQETQYFGPGTRLLVL.

This clonotype was counted a few times. The chain couples TRBV6-2 or TRBV6-3 to TRBJ1-2, with 9 bases identical to TRBD1. V lost 7 bases and J lost 5; bases outside the gene matches: 8. The length of the CDR3 is 14 residues. Germline V gives CDR1 MNHEY, CDR2 SVGEGT. As DNA, the CDR3 is TGTGCCAGCACCTACACCGGGACAGGGTATGGCTACACCTTC. Translated, it gives CASTYTGTGYGYTF.